Sequencing of this TCR beta chain was carried out in a study of blood T cells in healthy people across ages. Points from the study as a whole: In the absence of known donor CMV status, changes in expanded clonotypes were possibly confounded.

Concerning this clonotype itself: Its antigen is unidentified.

A second PCR of 7 to 11 cycles used a sample-barcoded 5' primer and a J-beta primer mix. A template-switch adaptor that had 12 random nucleotides put a tag on each cDNA molecule. Each CDR3 protein is one row after TCRdb ran MiXCR on the 5' RACE reads. The table records fewer than 750,000 distinct CDR3 sequences, about 51% of them present only once. The V segment lost 11 bases and the J segment 5 bases; nucleotides outside the gene matches: 10. This CDR3 is built from 14 residues. This receptor was obtained from a woman older than 75 in good health. The chain is built from TRBV12-3 or TRBV12-4 and TRBJ2-2; 8 positions match TRBD1. Sequencing was carried out using blood. In DNA, the CDR3 is TGTGCCGTACCGGGACAGGAAATAACCGGGGAGCTGTTTTTT. This gives the protein CAVPGQEITGELFF.